This T cell receptor beta chain originates from a study of blood T cell repertoires in COVID-19. Study overall: In each case, the material was cDNA or gDNA derived from T cells, B-cell-depleted T cells, or PBMCs.

Original processing notes: From reference gene primer amplification, estimates of nucleated cell counts were derived. Some clones are missing from TCRdb's copy, which holds only in-frame ones; the method was immunoSEQ multiplex PCR. Clonal size and the V and J genes are those of that table, whereas D and trimming came from the DNA. Of around 140,000 clones listed, almost 90% are singletons. The germline V gene encodes CDR1 SGHVS and CDR2 FQNEAQ. This CDR3 comprises 14 residues. The V end was cut by 10 bases, the J end by 7 bases, with 17 bases between. The material sequenced was peripheral blood. The rearrangement uses TRBV7-8 and TRBJ1-6; D remains ambiguous. This receptor was obtained from a woman aged 60-70 years with acute or convalescent COVID-19. CDR3 sequence (DNA): TGTGCCACGCTCAGTCGGGGATTAAATTCACCCCTCCACTTT. It specifies CATLSRGLNSPLHF.